Each of the 13 T cell receptor beta chains below was sequenced from the same sample in a study of blood T cell repertoires in COVID-19. The data were produced by immunoSEQ multiplex PCR, yet TCRdb's version contains in-frame clones alone and is incomplete. The sample has 100,000 to 150,000 clones, roughly 83% seen once. Sequenced: peripheral blood. The source is a man in his 60s with acute or convalescent COVID-19.

V is TRBV7-9 and J is TRBJ2-5; 7 bases fit TRBD1. The CDR3 is 14 amino acids. V was clipped by 5 bases and J by 1 base; unmatched bases: 4. The germline V gene encodes CDR1 SEHNR and CDR2 FQNEAQ (reference sequence). CDR3 sequence: CASSVGTVQETQYF. CDR3 nucleotides: TGTGCCAGCAGCGTAGGGACAGTCCAAGAGACCCAGTACTTC.

The rearrangement links TRBV12-5 to TRBJ2-1; a possible D gene is TRBD2 (5 bases). CDR3 length: 16 residues. V shed 0 bases and J shed 3 bases, with 12 bases lying between them. Germline assignment: CDR1 LGHNT and CDR2 FRNRAP. Here the CDR3 reads CASGLVVPSSYNEQFF. DNA for the CDR3: TGTGCTAGTGGTTTGGTAGTACCTAGCAGCTACAATGAGCAGTTCTTC.

This chain links TRBV25-1 with TRBJ2-1; 7 bases fit TRBD2. V lost 10 bases, J lost 0 bases, and 3 bases stayed unmatched. This CDR3 is built from 13 residues. Germline CDR1 and CDR2: MGHDK and SYGVNS. CDR3 coding DNA: TGTGCCACCGGGGGGACCTCCTACAATGAGCAGTTCTTC. Translated, it gives CATGGTSYNEQFF.

V usage is TRBV9 and J usage is TRBJ1-3, with D unclear. Deletions cut 0 bases from V and 6 bases from J, with 4 bases between. In germline, CDR1 is SGDLS, CDR2 YYNGEE. The CDR3 loop spans 12 amino acids. The CDR3 sequence: CASSVDLNTIYF. The CDR3 region has the DNA TGTGCCAGCAGCGTAGACTTAAACACCATATATTTT.

This rearrangement joins TRBV11-3 to TRBJ2-2; D possibly corresponds to TRBD2 (5 bases). Trimming stripped 5 bases from V and 4 bases from J, with 14 bases between. Germline V lookup: CDR1 SGHNT, CDR2 YENEEA. The CDR3 spans 15 residues. CDR3 sequence reads: CASSPRSGSTGELFF. Written as DNA, the CDR3 is TGTGCCAGCAGCCCACGGTCGGGGAGCACCGGGGAGCTGTTTTTT.

The chain couples TRBV27 to TRBJ1-3; perhaps TRBD1 as D (6 bases). CDR1 and CDR2 from the germline V gene are MNHEY and SMNVEV (reference sequence). V dropped 6 bases and J dropped 0 bases, with 12 bases sitting between them. The CDR3 has 15 amino acids. The CDR3 protein is CASSLTGFSGNTIYF. The CDR3 DNA is TGTGCCAGCAGCCTCACAGGGTTCTCTGGAAACACCATATATTTT.

This clone showed up just a few times. The chain employs TRBV5-6 and TRBJ2-5; 9 nucleotides match TRBD2. J was trimmed by 5 bases and V by 5 bases; bases with no gene match: 13. This CDR3 is built from 16 residues. From germline, CDR1 is SGHDT and CDR2 YYEEEE. CDR3 bases: TGTGCCAGCAGTCCCGGGGGCGGGAGGGCCATGGAGACCCAGTACTTC. Translating it yields CASSPGGGRAMETQYF.

The V gene is TRBV27, the J gene TRBJ1-5, with D possibly being TRBD1 (6 bases). CDR1 and CDR2 from the germline V gene are MNHEY and SMNVEV (reference sequence). V gave up 6 bases and J gave up 4 bases, with 13 bases separating them. This CDR3 region has 14 residues. Here the CDR3 DNA reads TGTGCCAGCAGGGAACTGGGACAAAATCAGCCCCAGCATTTT. Translating gives CASRELGQNQPQHF.

J is TRBJ2-1 and V is TRBV7-6, with a possible D match to TRBD1 (6 bases). From germline, CDR1 is SGHVS and CDR2 FNYEAQ. Deletions cut 2 bases from V and 2 bases from J, with 13 bases between. This CDR3 has 16 residues. The CDR3 sequence: CASSLKIGGAYNEQFF. In DNA, the CDR3 is TGTGCCAGCAGCTTAAAAATAGGGGGAGCCTACAATGAGCAGTTCTTC.

V usage is TRBV10-3 and J usage is TRBJ1-4; a weak D match, TRBD1 (6 bases). The CDR3 totals 12 residues. V was pared by 10 bases and J by 3 bases, with 9 bases between. The germline V gene has CDR1 ENHRY and CDR2 SYGVKD. CDR3 bases: TGTGCCACCCGGACAGCTAATGAAAAACTGTTTTTT. Protein: CATRTANEKLFF.

This clone was detected only once. The gene calls are TRBV10-3 and TRBJ2-5; 8 bases are a match to TRBD2. Trimming took 3 bases from V and 3 from J; bases not matched to a gene: 9. Germline CDR1 is ENHRY and CDR2 is SYGVKD. CDR3 size: 16 residues. The CDR3 region has the DNA TGTGCCATCAGTGAAAATAGCGGGATGTTCGAAGAGACCCAGTACTTC. It codes for CAISENSGMFEETQYF.

The rearrangement links TRBV3-1 (or the pseudogene TRBV3-2) to TRBJ2-2; 9 nucleotides align to TRBD2. Unmatched junction bases numbered 5, after V lost 3 bases and J lost 3 bases. The CDR3 loop spans 16 amino acids. Germline assignment: CDR1 LGHDT and CDR2 YNNKEL (reference sequence). The CDR3 region has the DNA TGTGCCAGCAGCCAGAATAGCGGGGGAGACACCGGGGAGCTGTTTTTT. This encodes CASSQNSGGDTGELFF.

This clone was counted a few times. This chain links TRBV6-1 with TRBJ2-2; TRBD2 is a possible D gene (7 bases). The CDR3 is made up of 13 amino acids. Trimming removed 2 bases at V and 13 bases at J, with 14 bases between. The germline gives CDR1 MNHNS, CDR2 SASEGT. The CDR3 region has the DNA TGTGCCAGCAGTGAAAATAGGGGGACTACGCTGTTTTTT. This gives the protein CASSENRGTTLFF.